The 18 T cell receptor beta chains below come from one sample, sequenced in a study of blood T cells in healthy people across ages. The second PCR ran roughly 7 to 11 cycles with a sample-barcoded 5' primer and J-beta primers. TCRdb fed the 5' RACE reads into MiXCR, producing one record per CDR3 protein. This table has hundreds of thousands of distinct CDR3 sequences, 35% to 40% appearing once. Sequenced sample: blood. Receptor source: a man younger than 35 in good health.

Comment on this clonotype: Its ends do not fully match the called genes, so a read error is possible. The V and J genes are TRBV28 and TRBJ2-2; 7 bases map to TRBD2. Germline V gene data show CDR1 as MDHEN and CDR2 as SYDVKM. The CDR3 runs to 17 residues. The CDR3 DNA reads TGTGCTAGCAGTTTAATCCGGGGGAGGGGCCGGACCGGGGAGCTGTTTTTT. It specifies CASSLIRGRGRTGELFF.

This clonotype was detected only a few times. The rearrangement uses TRBV27 and TRBJ2-1; possibly TRBD1 or TRBD2 for D (5 bases each). CDR1 and CDR2 (germline): MNHEY, SMNVEV (reference sequence). The CDR3 is 18 amino acids. V shed 0 bases and J shed 0 bases, with 15 bases lying between them. Here the CDR3 reads CASSLSSTGTSSYNEQFF. The DNA of the CDR3 is TGTGCCAGCAGTTTATCGTCGACGGGGACGAGCTCCTACAATGAGCAGTTCTTC.

V and J are TRBV20-1 and TRBJ1-5; 9 nucleotides agree with TRBD1. Per germline, CDR1 DFQATT and CDR2 SNEGSKA (reference sequence). Trimming removed 1 base from V and 7 bases from J; junction bases left unmatched: 5. The CDR3 is made up of 14 amino acids. The CDR3 region is CSARGDRASQPQHF. Here the CDR3 DNA reads TGCAGTGCTAGAGGGGACAGGGCCAGCCAGCCCCAGCATTTT.

This clonotype was seen only a few times. The chain combines TRBV7-2 with TRBJ1-1; D uncertain. The germline V gene has CDR1 SGHTA and CDR2 FQGNSA. This CDR3 spans 15 amino acids. Trimming cost V 3 bases and J 0 bases, with 11 bases left between them. The CDR3 bases are TGTGCCAGCAGCTTTTTAGAAAGGGTGAACACTGAAGCTTTCTTT. It translates to CASSFLERVNTEAFF.

In regard to this clonotype: A much larger clone sits a single nucleotide away, making a read error possible. CDR3 bases: TGTACCAGCAGTCTACAGAGCTCTGGGGCCAACGTCCTGACTTTC. The encoded protein is CTSSLQSSGANVLTF. The rearrangement uses TRBV28 and TRBJ2-6; D gene unclear. Germline loops: CDR1 MDHEN, CDR2 SYDVKM. The CDR3 runs to 15 residues.

This clonotype was seen a few times. CDR3 sequence: CASSPEGQGVAGANVLTF. In nucleotides, the CDR3 is TGTGCCAGCTCACCTGAGGGACAGGGGGTAGCCGGGGCCAACGTCCTGACTTTC. The chain uses TRBV18 and TRBJ2-6; the match to TRBD1 covers 11 bases. CDR1 is KGHSH, CDR2 LQKENI, per germline. The V segment lost 3 bases and the J segment 4 bases; nucleotides outside the gene matches: 8. The CDR3 is 18 residues long.

This clonotype was observed a handful of times. The chain joins TRBV10-3 to TRBJ2-1; D gene ambiguous. Germline V lookup: CDR1 ENHRY, CDR2 SYGVKD. The CDR3 is made up of 12 amino acids. The V and J ends lost 6 bases and 7 bases respectively, with 10 bases between them. The CDR3 spells CAIRDRPNEQFF. CDR3 sequence (DNA): TGTGCCATCAGAGACCGGCCGAATGAGCAGTTCTTC.

This chain connects TRBV30 to TRBJ1-2, with 7 bases aligning to TRBD1. The CDR3 is made up of 18 amino acids. Germline loops: CDR1 GTSNPN, CDR2 SVGIG (reference sequence). Trimming at V came to 0 bases and at J to 4 bases, leaving 17 bases not matched to a gene. Here the CDR3 DNA reads TGTGCCTGGAGTGTGGAAGTGGTCCTCCGAGGGGACAGCTATGGCTACACCTTC. It yields the protein CAWSVEVVLRGDSYGYTF.

This clonotype showed up just a few times. The J gene is TRBJ1-6, the V gene TRBV20-1, with 8 bases aligning to TRBD1. Germline trimming cut 0 bases from V and 9 bases from J; bases unmatched to any gene: 7. The germline V gene encodes CDR1 DFQATT and CDR2 SNEGSKA (reference sequence). CDR3 length: 15 residues. The DNA for the CDR3 is TGCAGTGCTAGAGATACGGGACAGGTCGGTTCACCCCTCCACTTT. The encoded protein is CSARDTGQVGSPLHF.

The J gene is TRBJ1-1, the V gene TRBV6-5; D not certain. The germline V and J ends were trimmed by 7 bases and 6 bases, with 18 bases remaining between them. The CDR3 runs to 14 residues. Germline values: CDR1 MNHEY, CDR2 SVGAGI. The CDR3 DNA sequence: TGTGCCAGCATTTCGACCCCAAAAAGGTCTGAAGCTTTCTTT. As protein: CASISTPKRSEAFF.

V usage is TRBV27 and J usage is TRBJ1-6; TRBD1 agrees at 9 bases. V lost 6 bases, J lost 9 bases, and 6 bases stayed unmatched. The CDR3 is made up of 14 amino acids. Germline lookup yields CDR1 MNHEY and CDR2 SMNVEV (reference sequence). The CDR3 nucleotides are TGTGCCAGCAGCTCGACAGGGGGTGGTTCACCCCTCCACTTT. Translation gives CASSSTGGGSPLHF.

This clonotype appeared many times. The genes are TRBV4-2 and TRBJ2-1; D not certain. The V end was cut by 3 bases, the J end by 7 bases, with 7 bases between. The germline gives CDR1 LGHNA, CDR2 YNFKEQ. This CDR3 spans 12 amino acids. The CDR3 sequence is CASSQDWNEQFF. DNA of the CDR3: TGTGCCAGCAGCCAGGATTGGAATGAGCAGTTCTTC.

The gene calls are TRBV15 and TRBJ1-3; possibly TRBD1 for D (6 bases). V was pared by 5 bases and J by 3 bases, with 11 bases between. This CDR3 has 14 residues. Germline CDR1 and CDR2: LNHNV and YYDKDF (reference sequence). CDR3 region: CATSLDRNGNTIYF. The DNA for the CDR3 is TGTGCCACCAGCCTAGACAGGAATGGAAACACCATATATTTT.

This clonotype was counted many times. The chain couples TRBV20-1 to TRBJ2-7; D is ambiguous. Germline values: CDR1 DFQATT, CDR2 SNEGSKA (reference sequence). V lost 3 bases and J 3 bases, leaving 6 bases between the germline ends. The CDR3 runs to 11 residues. The CDR3 bases are TGCAGTGCTAGTATGGACTACGAGCAGTACTTC. Its protein product is CSASMDYEQYF.

The rearrangement links TRBV9 to TRBJ2-5, with D possibly being TRBD1 or TRBD2 (5 bases each). Trimming pared 0 bases from V and 7 bases from J, leaving 16 bases between. CDR1 and CDR2 from the germline V gene are SGDLS and YYNGEE. The CDR3 extends over 15 amino acids. The CDR3 bases are TGTGCCAGCAGCGTAGGTAACAGTGGGGGAGTGACCCAGTACTTC. It specifies CASSVGNSGGVTQYF.

This rearrangement joins TRBV27 to TRBJ2-3; D unresolved. CDR1 is MNHEY, CDR2 SMNVEV, per germline (reference sequence). This CDR3 comprises 16 residues. V was cut by 5 bases and J by 0 bases, with 15 bases left in between. The CDR3, as DNA: TGTGCCAGCAGTCCACAACCTCGGCTTAGCACAGATACGCAGTATTTT. Protein product: CASSPQPRLSTDTQYF.

The chain uses TRBV11-2 and TRBJ2-7; TRBD1 or TRBD2 may be the D gene (5 bases each). Germline V CDR1 and CDR2: SGHAT, FQNNGV. Trimming took 4 bases from V and 6 from J, leaving 19 bases between them. This CDR3 spans 15 amino acids. The CDR3 here is CASSSSSGTAREQYF. The CDR3 DNA is TGTGCCAGCAGCTCCTCCTCCGGGACGGCCCGCGAGCAGTACTTC.

As concerns this clonotype: Since a much larger clone is just one base distant, this may be a read error. V gene TRBV20-1 combines with J gene TRBJ2-3; TRBD1 is a possible D gene (5 bases). Germline CDR1 and CDR2: DFQATT and SNEGSKA (reference sequence). The CDR3 loop spans 15 amino acids. V was pared by 6 bases and J by 4 bases, with 20 bases between. The CDR3 coding sequence is TGCAGTGCAGGGGAAACGGGCCGTTCAGCAGATACGCAGTATTTT. Translation: CSAGETGRSADTQYF.